The rows below give T cell receptor beta chains drawn from one sample of a study of blood T cell repertoires in COVID-19. Produced via immunoSEQ multiplex PCR; TCRdb's table is partial and in-frame only. Here the sample spans around 500,000 clones, approximately 86% being singletons. The sample comprised PBMCs or T cells enriched from blood (not recorded which). The receptors stem from a woman aged 55-70 years who had recovered from COVID-19. CDR3s include the opening cysteine and the closing phenylalanine or tryptophan. The D gene is left open where the match is weak. Clone size is shown for a subset of rows, as once, few, many or a class of expanded clone.

>TRBV19|.|TRBJ1-1|.
CASSRRGSNTEAFF
TGTGCCAGTAGTAGGAGAGGAAGCAACACTGAAGCTTTCTTT
>TRBV3-1/TRBV3-2|TRBD1|TRBJ1-1|.
CASRKQGKGTEAFF
TGTGCCAGCAGGAAACAGGGGAAAGGCACTGAAGCTTTCTTT
>TRBV14|TRBD2|TRBJ2-5|.
CASSPTSGGQETQYF
TGTGCCAGCAGCCCGACTAGCGGGGGGCAAGAGACCCAGTACTTC
>TRBV5-1|.|TRBJ1-4|.
CASSAGLPNEKLFF
TGCGCCAGCAGCGCGGGACTCCCGAATGAAAAACTGTTTTTT
>TRBV2|.|TRBJ2-1|.
CASIRWNEQFF
TGTGCCAGCATCAGGTGGAATGAGCAGTTCTTC
>TRBV3-1/TRBV3-2|TRBD1|TRBJ1-2|.
CASSQDTGGYGYTF
TGTGCCAGCAGCCAAGATACAGGGGGCTATGGCTACACCTTC
>TRBV3-1/TRBV3-2|.|TRBJ1-2|.
CASSQGPAPGGYTF
TGTGCCAGCAGCCAAGGGCCTGCCCCAGGGGGCTACACCTTC
>TRBV6-5|.|TRBJ1-2|.
CASRETANYGYTF
TGTGCCAGCAGGGAGACAGCTAACTATGGCTACACCTTC
>TRBV30|TRBD1|TRBJ1-2|.
CAWIEGGRTRSYTF
TGTGCCTGGATCGAAGGGGGCAGGACTCGGAGCTACACCTTC
>TRBV5-6|.|TRBJ1-2|.
CASSLEWQGKYGYTF
TGTGCCAGCAGCTTGGAGTGGCAGGGAAAATATGGCTACACCTTC
>TRBV27|.|TRBJ1-5|.
CASSLGGDSNQPQHF
TGTGCCAGCAGTTTAGGAGGAGATAGCAATCAGCCCCAGCATTTT
>TRBV7-9|.|TRBJ1-2|.
CASSSGQNYGYTF
TGTGCCAGCAGTTCAGGACAGAACTATGGCTACACCTTC
>TRBV28|TRBD1|TRBJ1-1|.
CASGQGENTEAFF
TGTGCCAGCGGACAGGGGGAGAACACTGAAGCTTTCTTT
>TRBV2|TRBD1|TRBJ1-6|.
CASRGDSYNSPLHF
TGTGCCAGCAGGGGGGACAGCTATAATTCACCCCTCCACTTT
>TRBV2|TRBD2|TRBJ2-1|.
CASRAGRYNEQFF
TGTGCCAGCAGAGCGGGGAGATACAATGAGCAGTTCTTC
>TRBV5-1|.|TRBJ2-3|.
CASSLAVRGQGSDTQYF
TGCGCCAGCAGCTTGGCCGTACGTGGGCAGGGTTCAGATACGCAGTATTTT
>TRBV19|TRBD1|TRBJ1-1|.
CASSPAAGGGWPRNTEAFF
TGTGCCAGTAGCCCTGCTGCAGGGGGAGGTTGGCCCCGCAACACTGAAGCTTTCTTT
>TRBV5-1|TRBD1|TRBJ2-2|.
CASSLPQGIGELFF
TGCGCCAGCAGCTTACCACAGGGGATCGGGGAGCTGTTTTTT
>TRBV5-1|.|TRBJ2-3|.
CASSLEYGGPDTQYF
TGCGCCAGCAGCTTGGAGTATGGGGGCCCAGATACGCAGTATTTT
>TRBV6-4|.|TRBJ1-1|.
CASSEGGAEAFF
TGTGCCAGCAGTGAGGGAGGGGCTGAAGCTTTCTTT
>TRBV7-6|TRBD1|TRBJ2-1|.
CASSSGTGQFYNEQFF
TGTGCCAGCAGCTCCGGGACAGGTCAATTTTACAATGAGCAGTTCTTC
>TRBV5-1|TRBD1|TRBJ2-7|once
CASSFTGDWNEQYF
TGCGCCAGCAGCTTTACAGGGGATTGGAACGAGCAGTACTTC
>TRBV5-1|TRBD1|TRBJ1-2|.
CASSAPDRGLYGYTF
TGCGCCAGCAGCGCCCCGGACAGGGGGCTTTATGGCTACACCTTC
>TRBV27|.|TRBJ1-1|.
CASSLSASGTEAFF
TGTGCCAGCAGTTTATCGGCCAGTGGCACTGAAGCTTTCTTT
>TRBV11-3|.|TRBJ2-1|.
CASSFSDSSYNEQFF
TGTGCCAGCAGCTTCTCGGACAGCTCCTACAATGAGCAGTTCTTC
>TRBV3-1/TRBV3-2|TRBD2|TRBJ2-3|.
CASSFGTSGGPSTDTQYF
TGTGCCAGCAGCTTCGGGACTAGCGGGGGGCCTAGCACAGATACGCAGTATTTT
>TRBV19|.|TRBJ1-6|few
CASSNRVNSPLHF
TGTGCCAGTAGTAACAGGGTTAATTCACCCCTCCACTTT
>TRBV5-1|.|TRBJ2-2|few
CASSFQEPGVTGELFF
TGCGCCAGCAGCTTTCAGGAGCCCGGGGTCACCGGGGAGCTGTTTTTT
>TRBV19|.|TRBJ1-2|.
CASSIVLNTGTSYGYTF
TGTGCCAGTAGTATAGTCCTTAACACAGGTACGAGCTATGGCTACACCTTC
>TRBV9|.|TRBJ1-5|.
CASSVGAGHQPQHF
TGTGCCAGCAGCGTAGGGGCAGGCCATCAGCCCCAGCATTTT
>TRBV30|TRBD2|TRBJ2-1|.
CAWSGLASSYNEQFF
TGTGCCTGGAGTGGACTAGCCAGCTCCTACAATGAGCAGTTCTTC
>TRBV5-1|.|TRBJ2-3|.
CASSLVGGGTDTQYF
TGCGCCAGCAGCTTGGTGGGGGGAGGCACAGATACGCAGTATTTT
>TRBV3-1/TRBV3-2|.|TRBJ1-2|.
CASSIRGIGYTF
TGTGCCAGCAGCATAAGGGGGATCGGCTACACCTTC
>TRBV24-1|TRBD2|TRBJ2-1|few
CATSGRGGSYNEQFF
TGTGCCACCAGTGGTCGCGGGGGCTCCTACAATGAGCAGTTCTTC
>TRBV30|.|TRBJ2-2|.
CAWEANRGYTGELFF
TGTGCCTGGGAAGCTAACCGGGGGTACACCGGGGAGCTGTTTTTT
>TRBV24-1|.|TRBJ2-7|few
CATSASSYEQYF
TGTGCCACCAGCGCGAGCTCCTACGAGCAGTACTTC
>TRBV18|TRBD1|TRBJ1-5|.
CASSQQGDSNQPQHF
TGTGCCAGCTCACAACAGGGGGATAGCAATCAGCCCCAGCATTTT
>TRBV7-9|.|TRBJ1-1|.
CASSLRGDTEAFF
TGTGCCAGCAGCTTAAGAGGAGACACTGAAGCTTTCTTT
>TRBV10-2|.|TRBJ1-3|once
CASSESAGNTIYF
TGCGCCAGCAGTGAGTCTGCGGGAAACACCATATATTTT
>TRBV5-1|.|TRBJ2-5|.
CASSLLDTETQYF
TGCGCCAGCAGCTTGTTAGATACGGAGACCCAGTACTTC
>TRBV27|TRBD1|TRBJ2-3|.
CASSLQGASTDTQYF
TGTGCCAGCAGTTTACAGGGGGCATCGACAGATACGCAGTATTTT
>TRBV6-5|.|TRBJ1-4|.
CASSFVTNEKLFF
TGTGCCAGCAGTTTCGTAACTAATGAAAAACTGTTTTTT
>TRBV18|.|TRBJ1-2|.
CASSPRTDHGYTF
TGTGCCAGCTCACCAAGGACAGACCATGGCTACACCTTC
>TRBV20-1|TRBD1|TRBJ1-1|.
CSASGGQVGFF
TGCAGTGCTAGTGGAGGACAGGTCGGTTTCTTT
>TRBV6-5|TRBD1|TRBJ1-4|.
CASSRGQKNEKLFF
TGTGCCAGCAGCCGGGGACAGAAAAATGAAAAACTGTTTTTT
>TRBV6-5|TRBD1|TRBJ1-6|.
CASSSGQAPNSPLHF
TGTGCCAGCAGTAGTGGACAGGCACCGAATTCACCCCTCCACTTT
>TRBV5-1|.|TRBJ1-6|few
CASSSTRGYNSPLHF
TGCGCCAGCAGCTCGACCCGGGGATACAATTCACCCCTCCACTTT